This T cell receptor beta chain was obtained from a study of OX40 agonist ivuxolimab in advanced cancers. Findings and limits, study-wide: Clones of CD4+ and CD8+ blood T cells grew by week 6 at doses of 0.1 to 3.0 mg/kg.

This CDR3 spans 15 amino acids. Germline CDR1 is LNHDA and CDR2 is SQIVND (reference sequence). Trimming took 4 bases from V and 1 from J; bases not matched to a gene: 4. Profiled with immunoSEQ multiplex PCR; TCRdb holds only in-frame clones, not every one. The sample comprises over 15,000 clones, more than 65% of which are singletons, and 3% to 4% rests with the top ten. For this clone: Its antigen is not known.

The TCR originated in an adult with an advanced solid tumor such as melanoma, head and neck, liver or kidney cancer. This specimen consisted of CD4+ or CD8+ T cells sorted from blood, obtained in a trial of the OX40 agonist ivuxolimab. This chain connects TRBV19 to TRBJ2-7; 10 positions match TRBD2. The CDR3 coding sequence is TGTGCCAGTAGTACGGGACTAGCGACATCCTACGAGCAGTACTTC. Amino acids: CASSTGLATSYEQYF. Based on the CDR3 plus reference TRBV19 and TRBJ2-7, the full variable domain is DGGITQSPKYLFRKEGQNVTLSCEQNLNHDAMYWYRQDPGQGLRLIYYSQIVNDFQKGDIAEGYSVSREKKESFPLTVTSAQKNPTAFYLCASSTGLATSYEQYFGPGTRLTVT.